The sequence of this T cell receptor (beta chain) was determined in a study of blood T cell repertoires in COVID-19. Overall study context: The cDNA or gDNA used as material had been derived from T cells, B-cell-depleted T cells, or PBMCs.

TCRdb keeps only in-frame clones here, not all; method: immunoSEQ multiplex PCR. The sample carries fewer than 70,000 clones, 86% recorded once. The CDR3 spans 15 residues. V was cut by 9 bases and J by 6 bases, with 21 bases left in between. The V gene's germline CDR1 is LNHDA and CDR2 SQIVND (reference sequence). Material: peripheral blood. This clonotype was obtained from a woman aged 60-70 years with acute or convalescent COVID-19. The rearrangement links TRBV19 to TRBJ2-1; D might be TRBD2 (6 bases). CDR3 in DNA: TGTGCCAGCTCGACTAGGCATGTGTTGGGCAATGAGCAGTTCTTC. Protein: CASSTRHVLGNEQFF.